One TCR beta chain is described in this entry. Its target is unknown. The read comes to an end 3 residues before the CDR3 does, leaving the germline J gene to fill in the end. This specimen comes from a study of Tregs in tolerant kidney transplant recipients. Study-level results: The most relevant donor-specific Treg TCRbeta repertoire apparently came from expansion with activated donor B cells.

Mixed chimerism was transient after nonmyeloablative marrow transplants from related graft donors. Unstimulated Tregs (CD4+CD25+CD127-) and CD4+CD25- non-Tregs were sorted from PBMCs. Germline CDR1 and CDR2: SGHRS and YFSETQ. The CDR3 runs 12 residues. With 5 bases removed from V and 1 base from J, the gap between germline ends came to 6 bases. Clones were sequenced by immunoSEQ multiplex PCR, and TCRdb holds only the in-frame ones, with some missing. The sample table includes about 14,000 clones. The chain joins TRBV5-1 to TRBJ1-1; D gene unclear. The starting material was CD8+ T cells from blood (PBMCs), obtained 6 months after the transplant. This receptor was identified in a human patient who received a combined kidney and bone marrow transplant. Part of the T cells may come from the graft donor. The CDR3 loop is CASREANTEAFF. The sequenced CDR3 bases are TGCGCCAGCAGAGAAGCGAACACTGAA.